This T cell receptor beta chain was retrieved from a study of metastatic and nonmetastatic thyroid tumors. About the study: Blood and tumor or nodule tissue repertoires from malignant and benign thyroid patients were compared. Whole-study findings and limits: Significantly greater TCR beta diversity was reportedly found in malignant thyroid tumors than in benign nodules (in blood and tumor).

Study processing details: CDR3 differences across clinicopathological groups were used to build a distant-metastasis classifier for papillary thyroid cancer. TCRdb redid the clone calls on the PCR reads using MiXCR. What appears here as the V and J calls and clone size reflects TCRdb's work, not the paper's. The table records around 40,000 clones, roughly a sixth of them present only once. Each patient went into thyroid surgery without having received any treatment. Looked up from germline, CDR1 is ENHRY and CDR2 is SYGVKD. This CDR3 has 14 residues. With V trimmed by 3 bases and J by 6 bases, 4 bases remained unmatched. The table lists this clone with many counts. Antigen specificity is unknown.

This sequence originates from a male donor with papillary thyroid cancer or a benign thyroid nodule (not recorded which). Some clones in this sample may be carry-over from other donors' samples. Source material: blood. The chain employs TRBV10-3 and TRBJ1-4, with 7 bases that match TRBD1. Here the CDR3 DNA reads TGTGCCATCAGTGACACAGGGGAGGATGAAAAACTGTTTTTT. As protein: CAISDTGEDEKLFF.